Below are 14 T cell receptor beta chains sequenced from a single sample in a study of blood T cell repertoires in COVID-19. The protocol was immunoSEQ multiplex PCR, while the TCRdb copy is restricted to in-frame clones and leaves out a portion. The repertoire holds 50,000 to 80,000 clones, with roughly 78% as singletons. Source material: peripheral blood. The receptors derive from a man aged 55-75 years with COVID-19, enrolled during active disease.

V gene TRBV28 combines with J gene TRBJ1-6, with D perhaps TRBD1 (5 bases). V lost 5 bases, J lost 7 bases, and 15 bases lay in between. The germline V gene has CDR1 MDHEN and CDR2 SYDVKM. The CDR3 runs 15 residues. The CDR3 sequence: CASSRGDLNNSPLHF. The CDR3 DNA sequence: TGTGCCAGCAGTCGCGGGGACCTCAACAATTCACCCCTCCACTTT.

The chain employs TRBV10-3 and TRBJ2-3, with a tentative D call TRBD2 (5 bases). Trimming took off 8 bases at V and 9 bases at J, with 12 bases between the two ends. Germline V gives CDR1 ENHRY, CDR2 SYGVKD. The CDR3 sequence is 11 residues long. The CDR3 DNA follows: TGTGCCATCGGATCGGAGGACACGCAGTATTTT. Translation gives CAIGSEDTQYF.

This chain links TRBV11-1 with TRBJ2-2; D is unclear. Trimming removed 2 bases from V and 0 bases from J, with 4 bases in between. CDR3 length: 14 residues. CDR1 SGHAT and CDR2 FQDESV come from the germline V gene (reference sequence). The DNA of the CDR3 is TGTGCCAGCAGCTTAAGCGCGAACACCGGGGAGCTGTTTTTT. Translation: CASSLSANTGELFF.

The chain carries TRBV4-2 and TRBJ2-3; TRBD2 matches at 8 bases. Germline V lookup: CDR1 LGHNA, CDR2 YNFKEQ. This CDR3 is 20 amino acids long. Trimming cost V 0 bases and J 0 bases; bases outside gene matches: 14. CDR3: CASSQERSGGRYTSTDTQYF. The CDR3 DNA reads as TGTGCCAGCAGCCAAGAACGGAGCGGGGGAAGATATACTAGCACAGATACGCAGTATTTT.

V gene TRBV19 combines with J gene TRBJ1-5; possibly TRBD1 for D (6 bases). V was pared by 10 bases and J by 6 bases, with 13 bases between. This CDR3 spans 12 amino acids. Looked up from germline, CDR1 is LNHDA and CDR2 is SQIVND (reference sequence). CDR3 in DNA: TGTGCCACCGGGGACATTCGTCAGCCCCAGCATTTT. The encoded protein is CATGDIRQPQHF.

Here the CDR3 DNA reads TGTGCCAGCACTATTAACAATGAGCAGTTCTTC. Residues: CASTINNEQFF. The chain has TRBV2 and TRBJ2-1, with D unclear. The V gene's germline CDR1 is SNHLY and CDR2 FYNNEI. The CDR3 loop spans 11 amino acids. The V gene lost 7 bases and the J gene lost 5 bases, with 6 bases spanning the gap.

The chain combines TRBV5-4 with TRBJ2-3; 15 bases are a match to TRBD2. The CDR3 contains 17 residues. J gave up 1 base and V 5 bases, and 5 bases lay outside the gene matches. Germline V lookup: CDR1 SGHNT, CDR2 YYREEE (reference sequence). Here the CDR3 DNA reads TGTGCCAGCAGAAGGACTAGCGGGGGGGCCGGCACAGATACGCAGTATTTT. Translating gives CASRRTSGGAGTDTQYF.

The gene calls are TRBV27 and TRBJ2-3; perhaps TRBD2 as D (5 bases). The germline CDR1 and CDR2 sequences are MNHEY and SMNVEV (reference sequence). Trimming left V 0 bases short and J 4 bases short, with 20 bases between. The CDR3 runs to 18 residues. The CDR3 loop is CASSLSNWPYEGADTQYF. DNA of the CDR3: TGTGCCAGCAGTTTATCGAATTGGCCTTATGAGGGTGCAGATACGCAGTATTTT.

This rearrangement joins TRBV27 to TRBJ1-4; 8 nucleotides match TRBD1. This CDR3 has 15 amino acids. J lost 7 bases, V lost 5 bases, and 9 bases had no gene match. Germline V CDR1 and CDR2: MNHEY, SMNVEV (reference sequence). CDR3 amino acids: CASSPRGQGFEKLFF. CDR3 DNA sequence: TGTGCCAGCAGTCCCCGTGGACAGGGTTTTGAAAAACTGTTTTTT. The whole variable domain, remainder taken from reference TRBV27 and TRBJ1-4, is EAQVTQNPRYLITVTGKKLTVTCSQNMNHEYMSWYRQDPGLGLRQIYYSMNVEVTDKGDVPEGYKVSRKEKRNFPLILESPSPNQTSLYFCASSPRGQGFEKLFFGSGTQLSVL.

The J gene is TRBJ2-1, the V gene TRBV10-1; 8 nucleotides agree with TRBD2. This CDR3 has 14 amino acids. After removal of 7 bases from V and 4 bases from J, the junction contained 6 bases not matched to a gene. Germline V gene sequence: CDR1 WNHNN, CDR2 SYGVQD (reference sequence). The CDR3 here is CASNPGGTYNEQFF. The CDR3 DNA reads TGCGCCAGCAACCCGGGAGGGACTTACAATGAGCAGTTCTTC.

The V gene is TRBV6-5, the J gene TRBJ1-5, with 8 bases matching TRBD1. J was trimmed by 6 bases and V by 6 bases; bases with no gene match: 7. The CDR3 is 14 residues long. Germline loops: CDR1 MNHEY, CDR2 SVGAGI. For the CDR3, the DNA is TGTGCCAGCAGCCAGGGGGCGGCGGGTCAGCCCCAGCATTTT. Translating gives CASSQGAAGQPQHF.

The chain links TRBV6-2 or TRBV6-3 to TRBJ2-3, with D tentatively TRBD2 (5 bases). V was clipped by 4 bases and J by 7 bases, with 21 bases between them. Germline-derived CDR1 and CDR2 are MNHEY and SVGEGT. The CDR3 has 16 amino acids. CDR3 nucleotides: TGTGCCAGCAGTTCCTCGGACTCGCTCAAAGGGAATACGCAGTATTTT. It specifies CASSSSDSLKGNTQYF.

This clone was seen a single time. The chain carries TRBV6-1 and TRBJ2-7; 10 bases line up with TRBD1. Unmatched junction bases numbered 3, after V lost 0 bases and J lost 4 bases. The CDR3 has 15 residues. CDR1 is MNHNS and CDR2 is SASEGT in the germline V gene. CDR3 DNA sequence: TGTGCCAGCAGTGAAGCGGACAGGGGGGAGTACGAGCAGTACTTC. Encoded protein: CASSEADRGEYEQYF.

This clone turned up a few times. The CDR3: CASSLAGTYSGNTIYF. The CDR3 DNA reads as TGTGCCAGCAGCTTAGCGGGGACATACTCTGGAAACACCATATATTTT. The V call is TRBV7-9, the J call TRBJ1-3; D perhaps matches TRBD1 (6 bases). The CDR3 runs to 16 residues. CDR1 and CDR2 (germline): SEHNR, FQNEAQ (reference sequence). V was cut by 0 bases and J by 0 bases, with 9 bases left in between.